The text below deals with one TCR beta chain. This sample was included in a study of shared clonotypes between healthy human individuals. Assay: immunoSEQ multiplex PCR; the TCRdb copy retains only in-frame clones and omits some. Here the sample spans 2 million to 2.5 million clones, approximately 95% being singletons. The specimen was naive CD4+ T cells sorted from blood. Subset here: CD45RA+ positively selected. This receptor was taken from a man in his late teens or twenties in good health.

Written as DNA, the CDR3 is TGTGCCAGCAGTCAAACTAGCGGGGCTACCGGGGAGCTGTTTTTT. Its translation: CASSQTSGATGELFF. This chain uses TRBV7-8 with TRBJ2-2, with 10 positions matching TRBD2. Germline assignment: CDR1 SGHVS and CDR2 FQNEAQ. The CDR3 loop spans 15 amino acids. V was clipped by 6 bases and J by 5 bases; unmatched bases: 6.